A single sample is the source of the 19 T cell receptor beta chains below, sequenced in a study of metastatic and nonmetastatic thyroid tumors (dated by TCRdb to about 2020). None of the patients had been given any treatment before thyroid surgery. To prepare the library, PCR was applied. These reads were obtained on an Illumina HiSeq 4000. TCRdb ran its own pipeline on the public reads, namely fastp trimming at Q25 and MiXCR clone calling, and kept in-frame beta chains. Here the sample has about 39,000 clones; roughly 19% occur a single time. 15% to 20% of the sample rests with the top ten. What was sequenced was blood. All receptors come from a female donor with papillary thyroid cancer or a benign thyroid nodule (not recorded which). Some clones in this sample may be carry-over from other donors' samples.

This clone was counted at least ten times. The rearrangement joins TRBV12-5 to TRBJ2-5; 7 bases match TRBD2. Germline trimming cut 4 bases from V and 4 bases from J; bases unmatched to any gene: 0. This CDR3 contains 12 residues. Germline-derived CDR1 and CDR2 are LGHNT and FRNRAP. CDR3 coding DNA: TGTGCTAGTGGTTCGGGGGGAGAGACCCAGTACTTC. Translated, it gives CASGSGGETQYF.

The gene calls are TRBV28 and TRBJ1-2; D is unresolved. The ends were cut back, 7 bases at V and 3 bases at J, with 18 bases in the middle. Germline-derived CDR1 and CDR2 are MDHEN and SYDVKM. The CDR3 spans 15 residues. CDR3 nucleotide sequence: TGTGCCAGCAATCAGGATAGCCTGCCTGACTATGGCTACACCTTC. It yields the protein CASNQDSLPDYGYTF.

This clone was observed a few times. The chain recombines TRBV19 with TRBJ2-1, with D perhaps TRBD2 (5 bases). Germline V CDR1 and CDR2: LNHDA, SQIVND (reference sequence). Trimming removed 5 bases at V and 3 bases at J, with 14 bases between. The CDR3 has 15 amino acids. CDR3 DNA sequence: TGTGCCAGTAGTCATGCTAAGCGGAACTACAATGAGCAGTTCTTC. Translating gives CASSHAKRNYNEQFF.

This clone has ten or more counts. The gene calls are TRBV19 and TRBJ2-6, with 7 bases fitting TRBD1. Losses at the gene ends were 2 bases for V and 2 bases for J; bases not matched to a gene: 6. The CDR3 has 17 residues. Germline CDR1 LNHDA, CDR2 SQIVND (reference sequence). Here the CDR3 reads CASSIKTGLPGANVLTF. The CDR3 DNA reads as TGTGCCAGTAGTATAAAGACAGGGCTTCCTGGGGCCAACGTCCTGACTTTC.

Many counts were recorded for this clone. The CDR3 DNA reads as TGCAGTGCTAGTGGTGCGGGGGACGGTGAGACCCAGTACTTC. This encodes CSASGAGDGETQYF. V and J are TRBV20-1 and TRBJ2-5; 7 bases are a match to TRBD2. Germline CDR1 reads DFQATT; CDR2 reads SNEGSKA (reference sequence). CDR3 length: 14 residues. J lost 5 bases, V lost 3 bases, and 9 bases had no gene match.

V and J are TRBV11-2 and TRBJ2-1; D is uncertain. CDR1 SGHAT and CDR2 FQNNGV come from the germline V gene. This CDR3 contains 17 residues. Trimming stripped 5 bases from V and 1 base from J, with 18 bases between. CDR3: CASSPFPRGGSYNEQFF. The CDR3, as DNA: TGTGCCAGCAGCCCCTTCCCGCGAGGTGGTTCCTACAATGAGCAGTTCTTC.

The chain's CDR3 is CASIPLGNSYEQYF. CDR3 nucleotides: TGTGCCAGCATTCCCTTAGGGAACTCCTACGAGCAGTACTTC. The rearrangement links TRBV6-1 to TRBJ2-7; no clear D gene. Germline loops: CDR1 MNHNS, CDR2 SASEGT. V was pared by 7 bases and J by 0 bases, with 13 bases between. This CDR3 is 14 amino acids long.

This clone has a count of ten or more. The rearrangement uses TRBV5-1 and TRBJ1-3, with D uncertain. CDR3 length equals 14 residues. Germline CDR1 is SGHRS and CDR2 is YFSETQ. V was pared by 0 bases and J by 3 bases, with 7 bases between. CDR3 coding DNA: TGCGCCAGCAGCTTGGGTAGGGTTGGAAACACCATATATTTT. It encodes CASSLGRVGNTIYF.

This clone was counted many times. The V call is TRBV6-2 or TRBV6-3, the J call TRBJ2-5, with 7 bases that match TRBD2. Germline V gene sequence: CDR1 MNHEY, CDR2 SVGEGT. This CDR3 region has 14 residues. The ends lost 7 bases at V and 1 base at J; junction bases unmatched: 6. CDR3 protein: CASILSGSQETQYF. DNA of the CDR3: TGTGCCAGCATCCTTAGCGGGTCCCAAGAGACCCAGTACTTC.

This clone was seen ten or more times. V is TRBV7-2 and J is TRBJ1-2; 9 nucleotides agree with TRBD1. Germline V gene data show CDR1 as SGHTA and CDR2 as FQGNSA. After removal of 5 bases from V and 0 bases from J, the junction contained 16 bases not matched to a gene. This CDR3 spans 19 amino acids. The CDR3 is CASSPISGTGFLANYGYTF. CDR3 nucleotides: TGTGCCAGCAGCCCTATCTCCGGGACAGGGTTCTTGGCTAACTATGGCTACACCTTC.

Concerning this clone itself: Its ends do not fully match the called genes, so a read error is possible. The genes are TRBV19 and TRBJ2-2; D is perhaps TRBD2 (6 bases). This CDR3 spans 19 amino acids. The germline V gene encodes CDR1 LNHDA and CDR2 SQIVND (reference sequence). Here the CDR3 reads CASSIGMGGTSVGTWELFF. In DNA, the CDR3 is TGTGCCAGTAGTATTGGCATGGGAGGAACATCCGTTGGCACCTGGGAGCTGTTTTTT. Full variable domain (missing parts from reference TRBV19 and TRBJ2-2): DGGITQSPKYLFRKEGQNVTLSCEQNLNHDAMYWYRQDPGQGLRLIYYSQIVNDFQKGDIAEGYSVSREKKESFPLTVTSAQKNPTAFYLCASSIGMGGTSVGTWELFFGEGSRLTVL.

Only a few counts were recorded for this clone. A much more abundant neighbour one base away suggests this may be a read error. The chain uses TRBV7-9 and TRBJ1-2; 9 bases align to TRBD1. Looked up from germline, CDR1 is SEHNR and CDR2 is FQNEAQ (reference sequence). V dropped 10 bases and J dropped 5; count of bases not matched to a gene: 2. The CDR3 has 11 residues. The CDR3 sequence: CAIGTGYGYTF. DNA of the CDR3: TGTGCCATCGGGACAGGGTATGGCTACACCTTC. Supplemented by reference TRBV7-9 and TRBJ1-2, the full variable domain reads DTGVSQNPRHKITKRGQNVTFRCDPISEHNRLYWYRQTLGQGPEFLTYFQNEAQLEKSRLLSDRFSAERPKGSFSTLEIQRTEQGDSAMYLCAIGTGYGYTFGSGTRLTVV.

The table lists this clone with many counts. The chain combines TRBV4-2 with TRBJ2-2, with D uncertain. This CDR3 comprises 15 residues. The ends were cut back, 0 bases at V and 7 bases at J, with 12 bases in the middle. The germline V gene encodes CDR1 LGHNA and CDR2 YNFKEQ. The CDR3 bases are TGTGCCAGCAGCCAAGAATCGGTAGCTGGCGGGGAGCTGTTTTTT. Residues: CASSQESVAGGELFF.

V is TRBV7-8 and J is TRBJ1-2; D is uncertain. Trimming stripped 1 base from V and 7 bases from J, with 22 bases between. The CDR3 sequence is 17 residues long. Looked up from germline, CDR1 is SGHVS and CDR2 is FQNEAQ. The CDR3 DNA is TGTGCCAGCAGCTTAGTAGTTTGGTCTCGAAGATTGACTGGCTACACCTTC. This codes for CASSLVVWSRRLTGYTF.

This clone was detected ten times or more. The V call is TRBV19, the J call TRBJ2-2, with D maybe TRBD2 (5 bases). This CDR3 has 13 residues. V was trimmed by 6 bases and J by 6 bases, leaving 11 bases between them. CDR1 and CDR2 (germline): LNHDA, SQIVND (reference sequence). The CDR3 loop reads CASSSRRPGELFF. In DNA form, the CDR3 reads TGTGCCAGTAGCAGCCGGAGGCCCGGGGAGCTGTTTTTT.

This clone was seen only a few times. Since a much larger clone is just one base distant, this may be a read error. Within the sample, other DNA sequences also encode this same CDR3. The chain employs TRBV9 and TRBJ2-1; tentatively, D is TRBD2 (5 bases). The CDR3 length is 17 residues. Per germline, CDR1 SGDLS and CDR2 YYNGEE. CDR3 DNA sequence: TGTGCCAGCAGCGTAGCTGTGGCTAGCCCTTCCTACAATGAGCAATTCTTC. Encoded protein: CASSVAVASPSYNEQFF.

In this sample, this clone turned up many times. V gene TRBV28 combines with J gene TRBJ2-1; a possible D gene is TRBD1 (5 bases). The CDR3 runs to 15 residues. The V gene lost 0 bases and the J gene lost 5 bases, with 11 bases spanning the gap. Germline loops: CDR1 MDHEN, CDR2 SYDVKM. The CDR3 reads CASSLWGPDHNEQFF. The CDR3 bases are TGTGCCAGCAGTTTATGGGGGCCGGACCACAATGAGCAGTTCTTC.

This chain joins TRBV5-1 and TRBJ2-5; TRBD1 is a possible D gene (5 bases). The CDR3 extends over 14 amino acids. The ends were cut back, 1 base at V and 2 bases at J, with 9 bases in the middle. Germline V gene sequence: CDR1 SGHRS, CDR2 YFSETQ. The CDR3 sequence is CASSLRGGQETQYF. In nucleotides, the CDR3 is TGCGCCAGCAGCTTGAGGGGCGGACAAGAGACCCAGTACTTC.

The sample holds many counts of this clone. The rearrangement joins TRBV20-1 to TRBJ2-1, with 15 bases matching TRBD2. The CDR3 runs to 15 residues. The trim removed 6 bases at V and 8 bases at J, leaving 8 bases unmatched. Germline CDR1 reads DFQATT; CDR2 reads SNEGSKA (reference sequence). This chain's CDR3 is CSASPGLAGGDEQFF. The CDR3 DNA follows: TGCAGTGCAAGCCCGGGACTAGCGGGAGGTGATGAGCAGTTCTTC.